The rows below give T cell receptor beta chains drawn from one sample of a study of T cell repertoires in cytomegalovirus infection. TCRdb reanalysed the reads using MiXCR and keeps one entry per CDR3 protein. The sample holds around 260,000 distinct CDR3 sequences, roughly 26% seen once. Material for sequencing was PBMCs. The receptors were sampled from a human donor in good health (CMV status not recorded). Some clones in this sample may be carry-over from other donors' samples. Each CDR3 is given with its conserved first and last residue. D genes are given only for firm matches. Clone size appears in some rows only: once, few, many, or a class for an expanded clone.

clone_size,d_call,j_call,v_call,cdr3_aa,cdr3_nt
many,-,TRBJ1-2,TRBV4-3,CASSQFTDPFYGYTF,TGCGCCAGCAGCCAATTTACAGACCCCTTTTATGGCTACACCTTC
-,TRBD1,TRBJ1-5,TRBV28,CASSPGGGRFHQPQHF,TGTGCCAGCAGCCCAGGGGGGGGCAGGTTCCATCAGCCCCAGCATTTT
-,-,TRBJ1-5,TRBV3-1,CASSQGSQPQHF,TGTGCCAGCAGCCAGGGAAGTCAGCCCCAGCATTTT
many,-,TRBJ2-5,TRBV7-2,CASSPRPSDQETQYF,TGTGCCAGCAGCCCCCGACCTAGCGATCAAGAGACCCAGTACTTC
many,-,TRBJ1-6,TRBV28,CASKVRDYNSPLHF,TGTGCCAGCAAAGTCAGGGACTATAATTCACCCCTCCACTTT
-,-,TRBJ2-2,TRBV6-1,CASSDLGRTGELFF,TGTGCCAGCAGTGATTTAGGGCGAACCGGGGAGCTGTTTTTT
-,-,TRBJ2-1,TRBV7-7,CASSPADNEQFF,TGTGCCAGCAGCCCAGCTGATAATGAGCAGTTCTTC
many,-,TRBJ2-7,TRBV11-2,CASSYQEGYEQYF,TGTGCCAGCAGCTACCAGGAGGGATACGAGCAGTACTTC
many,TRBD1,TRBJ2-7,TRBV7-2,CASSLRQGLREQYF,TGTGCCAGCAGCTTAAGACAGGGCCTTAGGGAGCAGTACTTC
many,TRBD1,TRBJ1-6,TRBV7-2,CASRPGTGEYSPLHF,TGTGCCAGCAGACCCGGGACAGGGGAGTACTCACCCCTCCACTTT